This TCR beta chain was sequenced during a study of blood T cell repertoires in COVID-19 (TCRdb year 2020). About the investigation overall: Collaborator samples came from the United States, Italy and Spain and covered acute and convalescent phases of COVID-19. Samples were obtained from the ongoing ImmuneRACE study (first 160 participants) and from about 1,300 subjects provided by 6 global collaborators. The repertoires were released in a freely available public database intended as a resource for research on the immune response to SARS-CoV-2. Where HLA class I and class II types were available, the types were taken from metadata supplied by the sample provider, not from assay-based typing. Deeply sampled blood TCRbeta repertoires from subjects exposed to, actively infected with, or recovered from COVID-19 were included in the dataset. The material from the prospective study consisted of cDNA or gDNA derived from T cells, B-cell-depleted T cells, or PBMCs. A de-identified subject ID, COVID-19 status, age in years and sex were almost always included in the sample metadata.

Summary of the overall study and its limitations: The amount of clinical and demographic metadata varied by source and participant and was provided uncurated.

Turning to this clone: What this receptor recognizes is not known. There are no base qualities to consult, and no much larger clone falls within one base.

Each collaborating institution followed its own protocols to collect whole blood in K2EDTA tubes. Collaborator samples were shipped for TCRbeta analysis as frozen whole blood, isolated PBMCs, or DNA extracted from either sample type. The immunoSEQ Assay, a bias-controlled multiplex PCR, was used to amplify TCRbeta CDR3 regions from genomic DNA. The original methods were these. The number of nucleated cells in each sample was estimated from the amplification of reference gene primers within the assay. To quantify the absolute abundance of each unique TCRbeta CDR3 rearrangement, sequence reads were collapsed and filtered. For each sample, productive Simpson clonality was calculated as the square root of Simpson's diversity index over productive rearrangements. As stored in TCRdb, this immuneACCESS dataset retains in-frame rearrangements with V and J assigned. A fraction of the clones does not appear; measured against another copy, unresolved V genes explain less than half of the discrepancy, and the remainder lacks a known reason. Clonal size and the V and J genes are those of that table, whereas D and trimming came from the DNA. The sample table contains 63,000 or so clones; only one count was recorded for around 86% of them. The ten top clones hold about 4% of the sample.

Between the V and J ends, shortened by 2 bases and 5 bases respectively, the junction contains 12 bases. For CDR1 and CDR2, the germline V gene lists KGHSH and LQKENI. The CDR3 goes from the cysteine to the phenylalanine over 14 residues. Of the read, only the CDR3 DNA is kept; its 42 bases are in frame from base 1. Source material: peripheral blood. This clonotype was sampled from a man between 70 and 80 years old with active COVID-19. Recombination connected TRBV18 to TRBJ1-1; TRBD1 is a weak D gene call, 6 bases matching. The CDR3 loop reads CASSPGGLGTEAFF. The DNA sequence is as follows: TGTGCCAGCTCACCAGGGGGCTTGGGGACTGAAGCTTTCTTT.